This paragraph covers one TCR beta chain sequence. Per the authors' pipeline: Amplification from reference gene primers served as the basis for estimated nucleated cell counts. Produced via immunoSEQ multiplex PCR; TCRdb's table is partial and in-frame only. D and trimming were read from the DNA, whereas the V and J calls and clone size are those reported in that table. The sample lists fewer than 250,000 clones, 86% occurring once. This sample was included in a study of blood T cell repertoires in COVID-19. Study context: Spain, Italy and the United States supplied samples that represented acute and convalescent COVID-19. Sources were T cells, B-cell-depleted T cells, or PBMCs; the material itself was cDNA or gDNA.

Resolution of symptoms, clearance, or two negative PCRs was present in recovered Cohort 3 donors. The CDR3 covers 14 residues. From germline, CDR1 is SGHRS and CDR2 YFSETQ. The junction had 8 bases not matched to a gene; V was cut back by 5 bases and J by 5 bases. The rearrangement links TRBV5-1 to TRBJ2-5, with 8 bases aligning to TRBD2. The clonotype was recovered from a woman between 45 and 60 years old who had recovered from COVID-19. The sequencing input was PBMCs or T cells enriched from blood (not recorded which). CDR3 protein: CASSPGRVGETQYF. The DNA for the CDR3 is TGCGCCAGCAGTCCCGGGAGGGTCGGCGAGACCCAGTACTTC.